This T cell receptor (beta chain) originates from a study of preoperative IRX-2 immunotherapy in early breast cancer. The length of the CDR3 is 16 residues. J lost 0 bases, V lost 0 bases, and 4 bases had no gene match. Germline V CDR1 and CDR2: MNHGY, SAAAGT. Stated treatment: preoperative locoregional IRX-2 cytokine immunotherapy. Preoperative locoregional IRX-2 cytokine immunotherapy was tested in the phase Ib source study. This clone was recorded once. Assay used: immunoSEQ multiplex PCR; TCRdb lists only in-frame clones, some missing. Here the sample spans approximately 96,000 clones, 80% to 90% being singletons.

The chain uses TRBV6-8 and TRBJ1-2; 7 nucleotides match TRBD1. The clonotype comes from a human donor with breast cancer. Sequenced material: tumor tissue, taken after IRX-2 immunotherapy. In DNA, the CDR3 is TGTGCCAGCAGTTACTCGATGCAGGGGGCTAACTATGGCTACACCTTC. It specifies CASSYSMQGANYGYTF.